One sample yielded the 7 T cell receptor beta chains listed below, sequenced in a study of T cells in Graves' hyperthyroidism and ophthalmopathy (dated by TCRdb to about 2019). The protocol used for the library was multiplex PCR. The sample was run on an Illumina HiSeq 2000. The TCR beta CDR3 regions were amplified from RNA transcripts. The TCR CDR3 was subjected to a first round of RT-PCR using the HTBI primer set and the Qiagen OneStep RT-PCR kit. TCRdb reworked the public reads: Q25 trimming with fastp, MiXCR clone assembly, productive beta chains retained. When rows share a CDR3 protein, they turn into one entry using the most common DNA and genes. This sample lists around 500,000 distinct CDR3 sequences; 12% to 15% were detected once. The ten largest clones add up to more than 11% of the sample. Sequencing used blood. The receptors originated from a woman aged 40-49 years with Graves' hyperthyroidism.

This clonotype turned up a few times. CDR3 DNA: TGCAGTGCGCTCACAGGGGCCAGCAATCAGCCCCAGCATTTT. It is translated as CSALTGASNQPQHF. This chain uses TRBV20-1 with TRBJ1-5, with 7 bases identical to TRBD1. V lost 6 bases to trimming and J lost 1 base; unmatched junction nucleotides: 6. Germline loops: CDR1 DFQATT, CDR2 SNEGSKA (reference sequence). The length of the CDR3 is 14 residues.

The chain carries TRBV4-1 and TRBJ2-2; no reliable D call. V lost 2 bases, J lost 6 bases, and 16 bases lay in between. Germline CDR1 is MGHRA and CDR2 is YSYEKL. The CDR3 has 16 amino acids. The CDR3 sequence is CASSQSLGPPAGELFF. CDR3 coding DNA: TGCGCCAGCAGCCAAAGTCTCGGGCCCCCGGCCGGGGAGCTGTTTTTT.

Note on this clonotype: One end of the junction varies from germline; a read error may be responsible. The chain couples TRBV20-1 to TRBJ2-7, with a tentative D call TRBD1 (6 bases). Germline assignment: CDR1 DFQATT and CDR2 SNEGSKA (reference sequence). This CDR3 contains 14 residues. Written as DNA, the CDR3 is TGCAGTGCAAGAGCTAGGCAGGGGCCCTACGAGCAGTACTTC. Residues: CSARARQGPYEQYF.

About this clonotype: It may be a read error: a sequence one base away is much more abundant. This rearrangement joins TRBV27 to TRBJ2-7; 12 positions match TRBD2. CDR3 length: 17 amino acids. Germline V CDR1 and CDR2: MNHEY, SMNVEV (reference sequence). The V gene end was trimmed by 6 bases and the J gene end by 7 bases; junction bases not matched to a gene: 16. This chain's CDR3 is CASSHIDSGTSGYEQYF. The CDR3 DNA reads as TGTGCCAGCAGCCATATCGATTCCGGGACTAGCGGGTATGAGCAGTACTTC.

This clonotype was counted at least ten times. The chain has TRBV2 and TRBJ1-1, with 11 bases that match TRBD1. Trimming took 4 bases from V and 5 from J; bases not matched to a gene: 6. The CDR3 has 15 amino acids. CDR1 and CDR2 (germline): SNHLY, FYNNEI. CDR3 loop: CASSGTGGGITEAFF. For the CDR3, the DNA is TGTGCCAGCAGTGGGACAGGGGGCGGAATTACTGAAGCTTTCTTT.

This clonotype was seen many times. The V and J genes are TRBV28 and TRBJ1-2, with TRBD1 matching over 7 bases. This CDR3 has 14 residues. Germline CDR1 and CDR2: MDHEN and SYDVKM. Losses at the gene ends were 7 bases for V and 1 base for J; bases not matched to a gene: 6. CDR3 DNA: TGTGCCAGCAACGGACAGGCGAATAACTATGGCTACACCTTC. As protein: CASNGQANNYGYTF.

This clonotype came up a few times. The gene calls are TRBV5-1 and TRBJ2-3, with 9 bases aligning to TRBD2. Trimming at V came to 5 bases and at J to 4 bases, leaving 11 bases not matched to a gene. Germline V gene lookup returns CDR1 SGHRS and CDR2 YFSETQ. CDR3 length equals 16 residues. The CDR3 DNA follows: TGCGCCAGCAGTCCCCTGGGGCGGGAGGGGTCAGATACGCAGTATTTT. Translated: CASSPLGREGSDTQYF.